The clone carrying this T cell receptor (beta chain) was seen once. Its antigen is unidentified. Clones were sequenced by immunoSEQ multiplex PCR, and TCRdb holds only the in-frame ones, with some missing. This table holds about 150,000 clones, roughly 94% found once. The sample comes from a study of T cell responses to AZD1222 COVID-19 vaccine. Germline V gene lookup returns CDR1 LGHDT and CDR2 YNNKEL (reference sequence). V lost 4 bases, J lost 5 bases, and 20 bases lay in between. The CDR3 totals 16 residues. General study points: Nearly half of spike-specific TCRs reportedly target variant regions that are unmutated in the B.1.351 and B.1.1.7 variants. Repertoires were collected only later (after the peak T cell response had occurred). Most donors were white British and more were female, and clonal diversity was possibly underestimated.

Sample: peripheral blood, taken on day 0 of AZD1222 vaccination. The receptor comes from an adult in good health. The genes are TRBV3-1 (or the pseudogene TRBV3-2) and TRBJ2-5; TRBD2 is a possible D gene (6 bases). CDR3 loop: CASSPLGSGTSETQYF. CDR3 bases: TGTGCCAGCAGCCCCCTAGGTAGCGGAACCTCGGAGACCCAGTACTTC.